The clone carrying this T cell receptor (beta chain) has a handful of counts. Its target is not known. The germline V gene encodes CDR1 DFQATT and CDR2 SNEGSKA (reference sequence). The V and J ends lost 3 bases and 2 bases respectively, with 11 bases between them. The CDR3 totals 14 residues. These data belong to a study of response to subunit inactivated influenza vaccine. In TCRdb, the RT-PCR reads were re-called with MiXCR into one record per CDR3 protein. The repertoire holds approximately 680,000 distinct CDR3 sequences, with around 16% as singletons. General study findings and limits: Each seasonal influenza vaccination, the authors suggested, recruits few new T cells.

The sequencing here drew on PBMCs from blood, taken 11 to 12 days after vaccination. The chain recombines TRBV20-1 with TRBJ2-1; either TRBD1 or TRBD2 may fit D (5 bases each). This sequence was found in a man in his forties or fifties who received an inactivated influenza vaccine. CDR3 protein: CSASGGPTYNEQFF. The DNA for the CDR3 is TGCAGTGCTAGTGGGGGACCAACCTACAATGAGCAGTTCTTC.